In its sample, the clone carrying this TCR beta chain was seen a few times. Per the germline V gene, CDR1 is SGHVS and CDR2 is FQNEAQ. V shed 1 base and J shed 7 bases, with 14 bases lying between them. The CDR3 runs 16 residues. TCR beta CDR3 region amplification was performed from RNA transcripts. The study used the HTBI primer set for a first-round RT-PCR of the TCR CDR3. TCRdb passed the multiplex PCR reads through MiXCR, listing each CDR3 protein once. The data hold over 350,000 distinct CDR3 sequences, with about 14% observed a single time. The sample comes from a study of T cells in Graves' hyperthyroidism and ophthalmopathy.

Sequenced sample: blood. V gene TRBV7-8 combines with J gene TRBJ1-6; D unclear. This TCR came from a man in his fifties with Graves' ophthalmopathy. The CDR3 reads CASSLGRQRGNSPLHF. Written as DNA, the CDR3 is TGTGCCAGCAGCTTAGGACGCCAGCGTGGCAATTCACCCCTCCACTTT.